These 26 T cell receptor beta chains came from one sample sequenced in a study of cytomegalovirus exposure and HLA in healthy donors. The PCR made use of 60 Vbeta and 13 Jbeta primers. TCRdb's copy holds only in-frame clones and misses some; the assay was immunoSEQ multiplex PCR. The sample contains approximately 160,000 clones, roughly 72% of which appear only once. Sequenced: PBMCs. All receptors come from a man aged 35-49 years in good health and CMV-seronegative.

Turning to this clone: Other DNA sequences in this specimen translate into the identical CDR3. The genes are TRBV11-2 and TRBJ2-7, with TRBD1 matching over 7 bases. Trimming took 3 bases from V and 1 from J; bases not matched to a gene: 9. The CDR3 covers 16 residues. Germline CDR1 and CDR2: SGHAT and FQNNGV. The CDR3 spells CASSFLKVRGSYEQYF. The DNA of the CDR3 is TGTGCCAGCAGCTTTCTTAAAGTCAGGGGGTCCTACGAGCAGTACTTC.

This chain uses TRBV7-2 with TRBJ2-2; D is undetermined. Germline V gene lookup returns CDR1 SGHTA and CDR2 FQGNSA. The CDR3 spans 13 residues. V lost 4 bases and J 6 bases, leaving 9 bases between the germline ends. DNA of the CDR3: TGTGCCAGCAGCTCCTCCAGGTCCGGGGAGCTGTTTTTT. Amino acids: CASSSSRSGELFF.

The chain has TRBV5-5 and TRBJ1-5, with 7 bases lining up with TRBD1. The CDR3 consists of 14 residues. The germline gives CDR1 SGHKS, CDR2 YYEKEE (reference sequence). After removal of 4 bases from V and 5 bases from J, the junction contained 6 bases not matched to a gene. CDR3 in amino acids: CASSPWDSDQPQHF. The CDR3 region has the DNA TGTGCCAGCAGCCCCTGGGACAGCGATCAGCCCCAGCATTTT.

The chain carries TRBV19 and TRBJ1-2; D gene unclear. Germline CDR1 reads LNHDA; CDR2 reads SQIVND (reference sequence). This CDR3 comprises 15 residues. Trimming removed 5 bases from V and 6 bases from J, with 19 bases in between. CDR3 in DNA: TGTGCCAGTAGTCACCCCCCGGGGAGGTTCGATGGCTACACCTTC. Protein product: CASSHPPGRFDGYTF. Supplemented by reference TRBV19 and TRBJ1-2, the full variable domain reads DGGITQSPKYLFRKEGQNVTLSCEQNLNHDAMYWYRQDPGQGLRLIYYSQIVNDFQKGDIAEGYSVSREKKESFPLTVTSAQKNPTAFYLCASSHPPGRFDGYTFGSGTRLTVV.

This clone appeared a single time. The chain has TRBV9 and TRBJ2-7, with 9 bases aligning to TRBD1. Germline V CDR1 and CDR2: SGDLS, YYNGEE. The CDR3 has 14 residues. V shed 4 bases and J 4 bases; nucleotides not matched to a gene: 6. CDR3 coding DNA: TGTGCCAGCAGCCCCGGGACAGGGAGTTACGAGCAGTACGTC. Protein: CASSPGTGSYEQYV.

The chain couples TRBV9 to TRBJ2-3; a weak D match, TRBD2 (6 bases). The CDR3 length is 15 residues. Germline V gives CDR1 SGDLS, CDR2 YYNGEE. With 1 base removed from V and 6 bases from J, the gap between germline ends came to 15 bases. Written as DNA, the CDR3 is TGTGCCAGCAGCGTACGCGGGACCGCAGCTGATACGCAGTATTTT. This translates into CASSVRGTAADTQYF.

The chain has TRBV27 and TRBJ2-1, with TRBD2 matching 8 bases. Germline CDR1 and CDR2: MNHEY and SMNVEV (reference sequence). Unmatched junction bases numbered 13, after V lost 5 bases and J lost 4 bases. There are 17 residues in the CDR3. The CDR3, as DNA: TGTGCCAGCAGTCGACCCGGCGCTAGCGGGCTTTACAATGAGCAGTTCTTC. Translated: CASSRPGASGLYNEQFF.

The CDR3 loop is CASTPGTPNQPQHF. CDR3 sequence (DNA): TGTGCCAGCACCCCCGGGACACCAAATCAGCCCCAGCATTTT. The V gene is TRBV7-8, the J gene TRBJ1-5, with D maybe TRBD1 (6 bases). V lost 7 bases and J 4 bases, leaving 14 bases between the germline ends. Germline V gene lookup returns CDR1 SGHVS and CDR2 FQNEAQ. This CDR3 comprises 14 residues.

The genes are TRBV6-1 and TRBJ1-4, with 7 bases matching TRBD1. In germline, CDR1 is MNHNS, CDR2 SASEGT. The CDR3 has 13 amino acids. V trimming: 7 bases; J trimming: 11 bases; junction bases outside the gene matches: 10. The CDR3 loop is CASNLEVTGKLFF. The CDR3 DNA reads TGTGCCAGCAACCTCGAAGTGACAGGGAAACTGTTTTTT.

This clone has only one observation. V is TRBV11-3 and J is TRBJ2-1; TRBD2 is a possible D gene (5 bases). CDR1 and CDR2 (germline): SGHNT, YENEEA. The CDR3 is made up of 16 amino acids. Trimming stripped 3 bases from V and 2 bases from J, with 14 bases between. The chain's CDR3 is CASSLGRTATYNEQFF. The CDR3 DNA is TGTGCCAGCAGCTTGGGGAGAACAGCCACCTACAATGAGCAGTTCTTC.

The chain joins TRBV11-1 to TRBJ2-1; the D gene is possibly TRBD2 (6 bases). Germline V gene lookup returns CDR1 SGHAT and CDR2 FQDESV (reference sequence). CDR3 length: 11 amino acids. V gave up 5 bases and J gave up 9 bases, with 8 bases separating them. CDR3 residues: CASSPGVEQFF. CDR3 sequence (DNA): TGTGCCAGCAGCCCGGGGGTTGAGCAGTTCTTC.

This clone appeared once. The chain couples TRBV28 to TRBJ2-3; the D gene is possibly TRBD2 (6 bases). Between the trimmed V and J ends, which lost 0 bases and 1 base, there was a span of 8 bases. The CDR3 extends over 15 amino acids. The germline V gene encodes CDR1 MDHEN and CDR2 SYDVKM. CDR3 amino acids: CASSLWGGRTDTQYF. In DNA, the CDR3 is TGTGCCAGCAGTTTATGGGGAGGACGCACAGATACGCAGTATTTT.

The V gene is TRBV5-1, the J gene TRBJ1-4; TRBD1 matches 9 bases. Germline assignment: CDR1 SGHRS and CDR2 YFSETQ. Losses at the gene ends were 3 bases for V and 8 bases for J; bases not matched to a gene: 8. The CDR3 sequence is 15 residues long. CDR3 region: CASSWVGQGEEKLFF. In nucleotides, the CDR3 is TGCGCCAGCAGCTGGGTGGGACAGGGAGAGGAAAAACTGTTTTTT.

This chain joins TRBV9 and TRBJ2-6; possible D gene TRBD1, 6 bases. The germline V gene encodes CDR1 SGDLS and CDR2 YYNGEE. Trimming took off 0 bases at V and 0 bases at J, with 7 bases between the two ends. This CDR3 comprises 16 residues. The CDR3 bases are TGTGCCAGCAGCGTAGTAGGGGGCTCTGGGGCCAACGTCCTGACTTTC. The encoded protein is CASSVVGGSGANVLTF.

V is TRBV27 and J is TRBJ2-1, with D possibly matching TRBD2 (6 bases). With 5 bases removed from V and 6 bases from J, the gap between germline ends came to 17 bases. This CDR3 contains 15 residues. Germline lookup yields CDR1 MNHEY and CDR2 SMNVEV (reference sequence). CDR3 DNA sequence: TGTGCCAGCAGTCCCGGAGGGACTGAAGGCAATGAGCAGTTCTTC. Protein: CASSPGGTEGNEQFF.

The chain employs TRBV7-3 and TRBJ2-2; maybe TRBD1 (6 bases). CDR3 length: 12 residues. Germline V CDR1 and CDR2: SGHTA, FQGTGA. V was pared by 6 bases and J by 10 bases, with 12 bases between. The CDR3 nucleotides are TGTGCCAGCAGTACCCTGGGGGCGGAGCTGTTTTTT. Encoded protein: CASSTLGAELFF.

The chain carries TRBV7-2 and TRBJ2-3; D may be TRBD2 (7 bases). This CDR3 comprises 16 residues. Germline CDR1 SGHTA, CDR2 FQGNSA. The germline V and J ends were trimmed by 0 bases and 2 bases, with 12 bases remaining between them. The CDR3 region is CASSLAGGTNTDTQYF. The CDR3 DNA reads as TGTGCCAGCAGCTTAGCAGGGGGGACTAACACAGATACGCAGTATTTT. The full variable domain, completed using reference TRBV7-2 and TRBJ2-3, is GAGVSQSPSNKVTEKGKDVELRCDPISGHTALYWYRQSLGQGLEFLIYFQGNSAPDKSGLPSDRFSAERTGGSVSTLTIQRTQQEDSAVYLCASSLAGGTNTDTQYFGPGTRLTVL.

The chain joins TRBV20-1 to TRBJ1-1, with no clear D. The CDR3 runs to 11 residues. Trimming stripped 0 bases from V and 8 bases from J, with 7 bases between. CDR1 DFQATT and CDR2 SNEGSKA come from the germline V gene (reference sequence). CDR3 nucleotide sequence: TGCAGTGCTAGAGATCCGACAGAAGCTTTCTTT. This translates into CSARDPTEAFF.

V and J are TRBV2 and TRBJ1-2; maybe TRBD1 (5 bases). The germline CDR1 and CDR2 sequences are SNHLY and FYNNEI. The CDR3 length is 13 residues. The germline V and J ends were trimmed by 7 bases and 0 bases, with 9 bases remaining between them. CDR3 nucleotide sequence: TGTGCCAGCACCAGGACATCTAACTATGGCTACACCTTC. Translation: CASTRTSNYGYTF.

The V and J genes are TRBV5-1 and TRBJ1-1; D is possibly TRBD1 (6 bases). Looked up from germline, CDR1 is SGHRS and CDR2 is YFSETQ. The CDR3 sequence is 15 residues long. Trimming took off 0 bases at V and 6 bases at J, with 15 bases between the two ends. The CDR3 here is CASSLAGGPIPEAFF. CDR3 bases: TGCGCCAGCAGCTTGGCGGGGGGCCCGATCCCTGAAGCTTTCTTT.

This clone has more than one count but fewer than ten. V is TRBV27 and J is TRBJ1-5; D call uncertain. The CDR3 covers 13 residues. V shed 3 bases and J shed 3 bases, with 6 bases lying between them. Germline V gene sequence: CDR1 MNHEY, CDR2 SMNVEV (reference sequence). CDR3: CASSFTANQPQHF. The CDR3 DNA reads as TGTGCCAGCAGTTTTACAGCCAATCAGCCCCAGCATTTT.

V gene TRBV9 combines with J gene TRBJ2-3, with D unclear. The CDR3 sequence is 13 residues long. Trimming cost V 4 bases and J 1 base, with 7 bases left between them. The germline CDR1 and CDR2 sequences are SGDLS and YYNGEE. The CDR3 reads CASSPPGTDTQYF. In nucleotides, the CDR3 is TGTGCCAGCAGCCCCCCGGGCACAGATACGCAGTATTTT.

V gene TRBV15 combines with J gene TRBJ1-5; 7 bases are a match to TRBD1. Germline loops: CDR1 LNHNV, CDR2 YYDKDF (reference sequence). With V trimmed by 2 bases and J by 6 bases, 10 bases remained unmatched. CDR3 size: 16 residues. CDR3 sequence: CATSRTRQGGTQPQHF. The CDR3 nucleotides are TGTGCCACCAGCAGAACCCGACAGGGAGGTACTCAGCCCCAGCATTTT.

The CDR3 region is CASSPMNTEAFF. CDR3 DNA sequence: TGTGCCAGCAGCCCTATGAACACTGAAGCTTTCTTT. V is TRBV28 and J is TRBJ1-1; D is undetermined. The germline CDR1 and CDR2 sequences are MDHEN and SYDVKM. The CDR3 sequence is 12 residues long. V gave up 6 bases and J gave up 0 bases, with 5 bases separating them. Complete variable domain (other parts from reference TRBV28 and TRBJ1-1): DVKVTQSSRYLVKRTGEKVFLECVQDMDHENMFWYRQDPGLGLRLIYFSYDVKMKEKGDIPEGYSVSREKKERFSLILESASTNQTSMYLCASSPMNTEAFFGQGTRLTVV.

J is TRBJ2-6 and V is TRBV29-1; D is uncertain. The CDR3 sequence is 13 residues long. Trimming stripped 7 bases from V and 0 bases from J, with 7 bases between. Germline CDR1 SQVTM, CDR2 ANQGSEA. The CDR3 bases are TGCAGCGCGTATCCCTCTGGGGCCAACGTCCTGACTTTC. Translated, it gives CSAYPSGANVLTF.

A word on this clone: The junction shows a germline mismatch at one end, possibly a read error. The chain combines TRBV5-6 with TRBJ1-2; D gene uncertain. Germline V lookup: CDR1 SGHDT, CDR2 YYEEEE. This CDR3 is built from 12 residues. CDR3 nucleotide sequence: TGTGCCAGCAGCTCCACCCATGGGCTCCCACATTTC. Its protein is CASSSTHGLPHF.